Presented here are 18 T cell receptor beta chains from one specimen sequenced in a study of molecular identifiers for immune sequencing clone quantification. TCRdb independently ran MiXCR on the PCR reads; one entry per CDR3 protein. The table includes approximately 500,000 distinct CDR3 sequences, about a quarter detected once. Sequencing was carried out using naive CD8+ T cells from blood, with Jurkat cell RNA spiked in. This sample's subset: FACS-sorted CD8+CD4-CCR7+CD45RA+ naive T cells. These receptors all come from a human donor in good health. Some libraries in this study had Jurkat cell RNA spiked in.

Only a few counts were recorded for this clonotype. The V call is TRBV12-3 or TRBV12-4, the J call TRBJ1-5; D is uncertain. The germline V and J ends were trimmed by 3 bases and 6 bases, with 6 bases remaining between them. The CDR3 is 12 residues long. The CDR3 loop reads CASSFVRQPQHF. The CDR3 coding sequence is TGTGCCAGCAGTTTTGTTCGTCAGCCCCAGCATTTT.

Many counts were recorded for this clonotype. The CDR3 sequence: CASSSGTGSYNEQFF. Written as DNA, the CDR3 is TGTGCCAGCAGCTCCGGGACAGGGTCCTACAATGAGCAGTTCTTC. The rearrangement links TRBV11-2 to TRBJ2-1; 9 positions match TRBD1. In germline, CDR1 is SGHAT, CDR2 FQNNGV. Germline trimming cut 4 bases from V and 1 base from J; bases unmatched to any gene: 2. CDR3 length: 15 amino acids.

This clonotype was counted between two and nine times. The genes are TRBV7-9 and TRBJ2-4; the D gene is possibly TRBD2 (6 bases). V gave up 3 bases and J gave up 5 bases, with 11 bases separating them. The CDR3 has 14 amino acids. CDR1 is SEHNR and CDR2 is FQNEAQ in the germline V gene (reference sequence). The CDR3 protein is CASSFWGEENIQYF. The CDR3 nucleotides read TGTGCCAGCAGCTTTTGGGGGGAGGAAAACATTCAGTACTTC.

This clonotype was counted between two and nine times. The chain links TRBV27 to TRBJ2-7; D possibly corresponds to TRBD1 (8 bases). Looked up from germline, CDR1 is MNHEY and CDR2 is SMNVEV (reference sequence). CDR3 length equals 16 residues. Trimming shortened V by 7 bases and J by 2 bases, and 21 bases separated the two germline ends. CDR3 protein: CASTVVGGTGPYEQYF. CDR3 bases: TGTGCCAGCACCGTAGTCGGGGGGACAGGACCCTACGAGCAGTACTTC.

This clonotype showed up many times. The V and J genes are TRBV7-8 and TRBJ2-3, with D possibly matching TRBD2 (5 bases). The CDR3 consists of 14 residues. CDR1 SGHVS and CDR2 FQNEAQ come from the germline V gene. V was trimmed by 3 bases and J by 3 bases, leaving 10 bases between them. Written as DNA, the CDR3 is TGTGCCAGCAGCTTTGGTCGAGGGACAGATACGCAGTATTTT. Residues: CASSFGRGTDTQYF.

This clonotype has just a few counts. CDR3 sequence reads: CASSPSRTSGRSGELFF. The DNA for the CDR3 is TGTGCCAGCAGCCCGTCAAGGACTAGCGGGAGGTCCGGGGAGCTGTTTTTT. The chain uses TRBV4-2 and TRBJ2-2, with 14 nucleotides matching TRBD2. V shed 4 bases and J 6 bases; nucleotides not matched to a gene: 7. Germline CDR1 and CDR2: LGHNA and YNFKEQ. The CDR3 length is 17 residues.

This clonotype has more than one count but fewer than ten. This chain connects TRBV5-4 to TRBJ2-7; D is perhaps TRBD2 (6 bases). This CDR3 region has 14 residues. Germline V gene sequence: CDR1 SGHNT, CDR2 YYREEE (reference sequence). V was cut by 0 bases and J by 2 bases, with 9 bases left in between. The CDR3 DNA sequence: TGTGCCAGCAGCTTGGCCGCTAGCGCCTACGAGCAGTACTTC. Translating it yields CASSLAASAYEQYF.

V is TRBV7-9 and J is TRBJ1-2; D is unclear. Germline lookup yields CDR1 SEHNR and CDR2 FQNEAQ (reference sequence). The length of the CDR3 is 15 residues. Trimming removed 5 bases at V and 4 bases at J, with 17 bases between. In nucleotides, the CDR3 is TGTGCCAGCAGCCACGCCCCGAACTGTAGCTATGGCTACACCTTC. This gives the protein CASSHAPNCSYGYTF. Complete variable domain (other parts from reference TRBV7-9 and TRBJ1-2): DTGVSQNPRHKITKRGQNVTFRCDPISEHNRLYWYRQTLGQGPEFLTYFQNEAQLEKSRLLSDRFSAERPKGSFSTLEIQRTEQGDSAMYLCASSHAPNCSYGYTFGSGTRLTVV.

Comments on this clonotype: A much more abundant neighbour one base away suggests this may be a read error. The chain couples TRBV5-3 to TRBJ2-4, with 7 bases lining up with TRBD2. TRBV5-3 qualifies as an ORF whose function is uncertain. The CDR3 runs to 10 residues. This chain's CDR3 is CVSSGTYPVF. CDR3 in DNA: TGTGTCAGCAGCGGGACTTATCCCGTCTTC.

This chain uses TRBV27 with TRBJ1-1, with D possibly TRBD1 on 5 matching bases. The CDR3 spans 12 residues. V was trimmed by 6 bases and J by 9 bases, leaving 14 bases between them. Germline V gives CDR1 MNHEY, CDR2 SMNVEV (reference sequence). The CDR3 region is CASRGPSTKAFF. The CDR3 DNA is TGTGCCAGCAGGGGACCTTCGACTAAAGCTTTCTTT.

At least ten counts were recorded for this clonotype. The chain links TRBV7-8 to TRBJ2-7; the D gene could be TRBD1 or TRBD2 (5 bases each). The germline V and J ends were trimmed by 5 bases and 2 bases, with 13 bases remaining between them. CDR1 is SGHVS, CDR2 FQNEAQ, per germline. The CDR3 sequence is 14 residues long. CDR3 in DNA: TGTGCCAGCAGCCAAGGGACGTATCCCTACGAGCAGTACTTC. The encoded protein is CASSQGTYPYEQYF.

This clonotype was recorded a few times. The CDR3: CAWSLGVRATNEKLFF. The CDR3 DNA sequence: TGTGCCTGGAGCCTAGGCGTGAGAGCAACTAATGAAAAACTGTTTTTT. V and J are TRBV30 and TRBJ1-4; no clear D. This CDR3 region has 16 residues. V was shortened by 3 bases and J by 0 bases, with 14 bases between the two germline ends. CDR1 is GTSNPN, CDR2 SVGIG, per germline (reference sequence).

The CDR3 coding sequence is TGTGCCTGGAGTACCGGACGGGTGAACACTGAAGCTTTCTTT. This sequence encodes CAWSTGRVNTEAFF. V is TRBV30 and J is TRBJ1-1; D is unresolved. The CDR3 covers 14 residues. Germline V CDR1 and CDR2: GTSNPN, SVGIG (reference sequence). The ends were cut back, 2 bases at V and 0 bases at J, with 10 bases in the middle.

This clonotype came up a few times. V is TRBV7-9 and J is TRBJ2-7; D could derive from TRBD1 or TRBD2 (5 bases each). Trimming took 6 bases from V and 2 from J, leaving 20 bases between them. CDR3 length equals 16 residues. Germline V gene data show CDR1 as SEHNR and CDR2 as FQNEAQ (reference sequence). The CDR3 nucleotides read TGTGCCAGCAGGGACACCACCGGGACGGAGACCTACGAGCAGTACTTC. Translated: CASRDTTGTETYEQYF.

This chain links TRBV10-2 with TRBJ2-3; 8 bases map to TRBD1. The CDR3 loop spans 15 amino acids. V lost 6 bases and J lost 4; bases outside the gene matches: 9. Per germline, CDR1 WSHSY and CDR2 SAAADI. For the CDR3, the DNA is TGCGCCAGCAGCAGGACAGGGCTACCCGCAGATACGCAGTATTTT. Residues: CASSRTGLPADTQYF.

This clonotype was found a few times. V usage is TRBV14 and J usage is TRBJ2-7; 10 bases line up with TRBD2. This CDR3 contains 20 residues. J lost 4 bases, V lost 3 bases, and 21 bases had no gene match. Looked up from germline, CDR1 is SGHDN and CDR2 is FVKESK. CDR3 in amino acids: CASSQGLARVLSPDRYEQYF. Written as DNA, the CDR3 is TGTGCCAGCAGCCAGGGACTAGCGAGAGTTTTGTCCCCGGATCGATACGAGCAGTACTTC.

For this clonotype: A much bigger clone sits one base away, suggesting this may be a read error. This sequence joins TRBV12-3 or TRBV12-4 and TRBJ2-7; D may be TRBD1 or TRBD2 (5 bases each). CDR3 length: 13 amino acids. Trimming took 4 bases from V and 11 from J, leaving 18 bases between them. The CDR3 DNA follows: TGTGCCAGCAGTTATGGCAGAATACAGGAGGAGTACTTC. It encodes CASSYGRIQEEYF.

For the CDR3, the DNA is TGTGCCAGCAGTGGAGAGACTAGCGGGCACTCCTACGAGCAGTACTTC. This translates into CASSGETSGHSYEQYF. This chain joins TRBV27 and TRBJ2-7; 10 bases agree with TRBD2. Germline assignment: CDR1 MNHEY and CDR2 SMNVEV (reference sequence). This CDR3 comprises 16 residues. Trimming cost V 5 bases and J 0 bases; bases outside gene matches: 7.